This TCR beta chain stems from a study of T cell repertoires in aging, cancer and after chemotherapy. The V gene end was trimmed by 7 bases and the J gene end by 2 bases; junction bases not matched to a gene: 13. The CDR3 is 19 residues long. In germline, CDR1 is MNHEY, CDR2 SVGAGI. This clonotype was detected only a few times. The template was genomic DNA from peripheral blood, not RNA. Multiplex touch-down PCR with TRB-A/B primers amplified rearranged V-D-J TRB sequences. Using its own MiXCR run on the multiplex PCR reads, TCRdb lists one record per CDR3 protein. This repertoire shows under 10,000 distinct CDR3 sequences, 45% to 65% found once; its top ten account for roughly a fifth.

The chain combines TRBV6-5 with TRBJ2-2; 13 nucleotides match TRBD2. This TCR came from a human donor in good health. The sample taken for sequencing was blood. The CDR3 DNA reads TGTGCCAGCACCTCAGGACTAGCGGGGGCCATACGAAACACCGGGGAGCTGTTTTTT. This encodes CASTSGLAGAIRNTGELFF.